This T cell receptor beta chain was identified during a study of T cell repertoires in cytomegalovirus infection. Study-wide background: Use of recently identified HLA-C-restricted and well-studied HLA-B-restricted CMV epitopes was part of the study. Both a matching HLA type and CMV infection were indicated by public TCR beta signatures. Study observations and caveats: HLA-C-restricted TCR beta clonotypes specific for CMV led the ex vivo response.

This CDR3 has 14 amino acids. V lost 7 bases, J lost 7 bases, and 18 bases lay in between. CDR1 and CDR2 from the germline V gene are SGHAT and FQNNGV. One entry per CDR3 protein results from TCRdb running MiXCR on the reads. The table records 250,000 to 300,000 distinct CDR3 sequences, less than 25% of them present only once. In its sample, this clonotype was seen many times. Its target is not known. This receptor was taken from a human donor in good health (CMV status not recorded). Some clones in this sample may be carry-over from other donors' samples. Material: cultured PBMCs, obtained from culture after CMV antigen stimulation. The V gene is TRBV11-2, the J gene TRBJ2-3; D gene unclear. CDR3 in DNA: TGTGCCAGCACTTGGTGGCAGAACAAAAATACGCAGTATTTT. The encoded protein is CASTWWQNKNTQYF. Full variable domain (remainder filled in from reference TRBV11-2 and TRBJ2-3): EAGVAQSPRYKIIEKRQSVAFWCNPISGHATLYWYQQILGQGPKLLIQFQNNGVVDDSQLPKDRFSAERLKGVDSTLKIQPAKLEDSAVYLCASTWWQNKNTQYFGPGTRLTVL.